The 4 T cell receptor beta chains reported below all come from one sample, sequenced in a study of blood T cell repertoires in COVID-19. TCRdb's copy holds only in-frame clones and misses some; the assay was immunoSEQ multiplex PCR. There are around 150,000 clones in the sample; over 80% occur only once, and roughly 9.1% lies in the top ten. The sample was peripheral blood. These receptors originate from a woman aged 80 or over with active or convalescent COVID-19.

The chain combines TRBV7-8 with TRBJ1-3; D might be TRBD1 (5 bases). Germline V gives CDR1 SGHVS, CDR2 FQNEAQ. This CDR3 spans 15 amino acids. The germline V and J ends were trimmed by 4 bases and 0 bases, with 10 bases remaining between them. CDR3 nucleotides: TGTGCCAGCAGCTCTGCAGGGAACTCTGGAAACACCATATATTTT. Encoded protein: CASSSAGNSGNTIYF. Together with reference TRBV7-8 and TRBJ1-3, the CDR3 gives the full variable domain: GAGVSQSPRYKVAKRGQDVALRCDPISGHVSLFWYQQALGQGPEFLTYFQNEAQLDKSGLPSDRFFAERPEGSVSTLKIQRTQQEDSAVYLCASSSAGNSGNTIYFGEGSWLTVV.

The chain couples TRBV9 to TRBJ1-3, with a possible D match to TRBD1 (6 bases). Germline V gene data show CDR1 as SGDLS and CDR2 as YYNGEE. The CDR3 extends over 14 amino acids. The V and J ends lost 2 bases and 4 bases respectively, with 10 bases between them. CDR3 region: CASSVQGTGNTIYF. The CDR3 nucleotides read TGTGCCAGCAGCGTTCAGGGGACCGGAAACACCATATATTTT.

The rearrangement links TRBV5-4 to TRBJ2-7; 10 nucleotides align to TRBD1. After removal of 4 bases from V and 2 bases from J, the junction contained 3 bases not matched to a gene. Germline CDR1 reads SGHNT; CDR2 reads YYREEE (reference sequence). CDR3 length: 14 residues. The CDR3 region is CASSTGQGTYEQYF. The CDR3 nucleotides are TGTGCCAGCAGCACGGGACAGGGGACCTACGAGCAGTACTTC.

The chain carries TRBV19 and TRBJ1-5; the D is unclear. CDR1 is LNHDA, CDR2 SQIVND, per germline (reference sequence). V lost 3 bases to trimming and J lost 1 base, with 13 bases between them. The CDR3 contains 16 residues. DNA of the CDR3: TGTGCCAGTAGTATGAACTGGGCAGTAAGCAATCAGCCCCAGCATTTT. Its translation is CASSMNWAVSNQPQHF.